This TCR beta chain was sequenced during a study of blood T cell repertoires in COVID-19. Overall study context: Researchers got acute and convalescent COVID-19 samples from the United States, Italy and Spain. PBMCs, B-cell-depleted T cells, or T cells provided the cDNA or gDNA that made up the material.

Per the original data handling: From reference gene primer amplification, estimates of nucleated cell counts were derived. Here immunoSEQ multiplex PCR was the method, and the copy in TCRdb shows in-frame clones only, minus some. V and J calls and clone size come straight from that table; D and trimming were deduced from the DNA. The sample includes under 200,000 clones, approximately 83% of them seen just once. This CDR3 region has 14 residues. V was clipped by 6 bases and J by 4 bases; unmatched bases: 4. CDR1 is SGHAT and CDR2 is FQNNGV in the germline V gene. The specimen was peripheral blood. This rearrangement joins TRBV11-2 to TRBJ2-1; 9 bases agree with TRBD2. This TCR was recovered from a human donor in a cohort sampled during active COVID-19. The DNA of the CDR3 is TGTGCCAGCAGTCAGGGACTAGCTTACAATGAGCAGTTCTTC. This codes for CASSQGLAYNEQFF.